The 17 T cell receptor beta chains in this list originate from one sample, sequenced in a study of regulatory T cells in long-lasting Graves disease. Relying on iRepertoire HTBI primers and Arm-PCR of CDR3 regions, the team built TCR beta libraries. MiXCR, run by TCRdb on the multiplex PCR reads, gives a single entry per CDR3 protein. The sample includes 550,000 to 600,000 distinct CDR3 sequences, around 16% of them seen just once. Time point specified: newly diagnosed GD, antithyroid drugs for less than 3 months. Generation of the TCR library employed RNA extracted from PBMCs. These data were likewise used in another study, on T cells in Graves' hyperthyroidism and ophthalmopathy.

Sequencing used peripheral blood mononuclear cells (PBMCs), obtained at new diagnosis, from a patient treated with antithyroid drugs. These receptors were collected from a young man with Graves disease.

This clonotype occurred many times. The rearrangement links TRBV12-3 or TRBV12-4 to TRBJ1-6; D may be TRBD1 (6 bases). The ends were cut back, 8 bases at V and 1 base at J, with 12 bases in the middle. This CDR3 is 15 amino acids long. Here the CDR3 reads CASADRGSYNSPLHF. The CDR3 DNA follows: TGTGCCAGCGCCGATAGGGGGTCCTATAATTCACCCCTCCACTTT.

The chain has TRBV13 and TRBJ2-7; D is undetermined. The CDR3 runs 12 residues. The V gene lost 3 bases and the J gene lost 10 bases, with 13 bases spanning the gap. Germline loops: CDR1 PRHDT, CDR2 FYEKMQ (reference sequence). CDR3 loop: CASSFKLSEQYF. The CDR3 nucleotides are TGTGCCAGCAGCTTCAAATTGAGCGAACAGTACTTC.

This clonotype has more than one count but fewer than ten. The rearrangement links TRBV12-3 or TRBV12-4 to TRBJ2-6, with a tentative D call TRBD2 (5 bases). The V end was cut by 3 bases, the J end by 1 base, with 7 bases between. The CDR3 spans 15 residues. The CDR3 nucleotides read TGTGCCAGCAGTTTTTGGGAGTCTGGGGCCAACGTCCTGACTTTC. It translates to CASSFWESGANVLTF.

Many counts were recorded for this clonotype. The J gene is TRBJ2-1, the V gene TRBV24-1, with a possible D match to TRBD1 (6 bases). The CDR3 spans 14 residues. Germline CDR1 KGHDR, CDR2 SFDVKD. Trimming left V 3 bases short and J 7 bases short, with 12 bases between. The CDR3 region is CATSDGSRGNEQFF. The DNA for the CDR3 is TGTGCCACCAGTGATGGCTCCAGGGGAAATGAGCAGTTCTTC.

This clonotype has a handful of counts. CDR3 in amino acids: CASSLPGEKLFF. The CDR3 region has the DNA TGTGCCAGCAGTTTACCAGGCGAAAAACTGTTTTTT. This chain uses TRBV27 with TRBJ1-4, with D hard to call. Between the trimmed V and J ends, which lost 2 bases and 8 bases, there was a span of 6 bases. Germline V gene lookup returns CDR1 MNHEY and CDR2 SMNVEV (reference sequence). The CDR3 covers 12 residues.

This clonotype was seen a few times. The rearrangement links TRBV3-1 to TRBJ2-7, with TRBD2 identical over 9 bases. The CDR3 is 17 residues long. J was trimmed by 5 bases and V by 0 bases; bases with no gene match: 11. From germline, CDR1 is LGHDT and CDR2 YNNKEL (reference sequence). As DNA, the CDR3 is TGTGCCAGCAGCCAAGATTTCGCGGGAGGGCGACAGGACGAGCAGTACTTC. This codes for CASSQDFAGGRQDEQYF.

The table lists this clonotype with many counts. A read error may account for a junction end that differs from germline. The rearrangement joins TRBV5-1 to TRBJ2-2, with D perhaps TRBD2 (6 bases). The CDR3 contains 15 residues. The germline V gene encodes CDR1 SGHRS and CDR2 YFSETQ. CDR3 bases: TGCGCCAGCAGATTGGGAGGAGGGCTCACCGGGGAGCTGTTTTTT. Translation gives CASRLGGGLTGELFF.

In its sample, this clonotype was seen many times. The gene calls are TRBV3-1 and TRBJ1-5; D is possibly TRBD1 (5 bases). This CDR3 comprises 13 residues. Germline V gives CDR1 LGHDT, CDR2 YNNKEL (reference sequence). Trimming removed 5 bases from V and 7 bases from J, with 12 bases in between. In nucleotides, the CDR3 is TGTGCCAGCAGCTTCTCGGGGGACCAGCCCCAGCATTTT. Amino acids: CASSFSGDQPQHF.

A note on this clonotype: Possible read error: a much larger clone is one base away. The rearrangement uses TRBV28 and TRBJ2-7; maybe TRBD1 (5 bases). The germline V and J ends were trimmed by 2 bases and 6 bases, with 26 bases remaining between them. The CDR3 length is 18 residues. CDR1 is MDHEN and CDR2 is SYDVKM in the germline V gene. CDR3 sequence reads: CASSLEENWGARVREQYF. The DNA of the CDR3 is TGTGCCAGCAGTTTAGAGGAGAACTGGGGCGCTCGGGTTCGCGAGCAGTACTTC.

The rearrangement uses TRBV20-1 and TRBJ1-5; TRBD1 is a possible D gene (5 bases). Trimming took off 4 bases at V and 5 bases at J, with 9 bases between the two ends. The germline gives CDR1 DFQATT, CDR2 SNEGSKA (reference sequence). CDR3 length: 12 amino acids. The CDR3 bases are TGCAGTGCTAAAGGGGACGATCAGCCCCAGCATTTT. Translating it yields CSAKGDDQPQHF.

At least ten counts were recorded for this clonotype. CDR3 loop: CASSDGAGGYNEQFF. The CDR3 DNA sequence: TGTGCCAGCAGTGACGGAGCGGGAGGCTACAATGAGCAGTTCTTC. The chain uses TRBV2 and TRBJ2-1; 9 nucleotides agree with TRBD2. V gave up 3 bases and J gave up 3 bases; unmatched junction bases: 3. Per germline, CDR1 SNHLY and CDR2 FYNNEI. The CDR3 covers 15 residues.

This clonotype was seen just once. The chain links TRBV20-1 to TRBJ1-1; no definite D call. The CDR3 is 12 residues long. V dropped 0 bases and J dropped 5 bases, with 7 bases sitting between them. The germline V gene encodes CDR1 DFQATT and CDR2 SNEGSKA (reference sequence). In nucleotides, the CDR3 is TGCAGTGCTAGAGAGTTGAGAACTGAAGCTTTCTTT. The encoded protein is CSARELRTEAFF.

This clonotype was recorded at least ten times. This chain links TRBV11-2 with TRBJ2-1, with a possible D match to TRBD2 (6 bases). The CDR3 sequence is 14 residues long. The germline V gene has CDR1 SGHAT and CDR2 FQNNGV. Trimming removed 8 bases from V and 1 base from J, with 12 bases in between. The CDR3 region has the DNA TGTGCCAGCGCGGCGGGGAGGTCCTACAATGAGCAGTTCTTC. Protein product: CASAAGRSYNEQFF.

The CDR3 DNA is TGTGCCAGCAGCCGGGACAGGGCGCCAGATACGCAGTATTTT. It is translated as CASSRDRAPDTQYF. The rearrangement links TRBV28 to TRBJ2-3, with 9 bases identical to TRBD1. J lost 4 bases, V lost 6 bases, and 5 bases had no gene match. Germline lookup yields CDR1 MDHEN and CDR2 SYDVKM. This CDR3 is built from 14 residues.

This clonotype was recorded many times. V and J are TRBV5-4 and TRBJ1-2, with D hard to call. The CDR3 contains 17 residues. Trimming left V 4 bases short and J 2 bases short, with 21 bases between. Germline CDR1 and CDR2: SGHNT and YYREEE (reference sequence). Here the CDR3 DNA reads TGTGCCAGCAGCCGCTTCTTGGTATTAGGGCAGAACTATGGCTACACCTTC. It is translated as CASSRFLVLGQNYGYTF.

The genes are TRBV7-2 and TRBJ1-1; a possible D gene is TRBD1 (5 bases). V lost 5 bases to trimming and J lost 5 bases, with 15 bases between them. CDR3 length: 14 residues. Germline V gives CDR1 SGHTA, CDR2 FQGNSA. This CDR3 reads CASSVVGVGTEAFF. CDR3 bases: TGTGCCAGCAGCGTCGTGGGGGTAGGAACTGAAGCTTTCTTT. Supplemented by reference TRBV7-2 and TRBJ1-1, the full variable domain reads GAGVSQSPSNKVTEKGKDVELRCDPISGHTALYWYRQSLGQGLEFLIYFQGNSAPDKSGLPSDRFSAERTGGSVSTLTIQRTQQEDSAVYLCASSVVGVGTEAFFGQGTRLTVV.

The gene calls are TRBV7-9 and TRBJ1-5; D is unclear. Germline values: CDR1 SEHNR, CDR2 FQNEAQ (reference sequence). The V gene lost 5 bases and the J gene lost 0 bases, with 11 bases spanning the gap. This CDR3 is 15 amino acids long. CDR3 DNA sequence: TGTGCCAGCAGCCCTGGATTGGGTAGCAATCAGCCCCAGCATTTT. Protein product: CASSPGLGSNQPQHF.